The 26 T cell receptor beta chains below come from one sample, sequenced in a study of control samples from healthy donors and cancer patients. The assay was immunoSEQ multiplex PCR, and TCRdb's table has in-frame clones only and misses some. The table has 210,000 or so clones, about 89% seen once; the top ten hold less than 2%. Sequencing was carried out using blood. The receptors derive from a man aged 30-40 years in good health.

The rearrangement uses TRBV6-4 and TRBJ2-1; TRBD2 agrees at 8 bases. Trimming cost V 0 bases and J 5 bases; bases outside gene matches: 6. The length of the CDR3 is 16 residues. Germline V gives CDR1 MRHNA, CDR2 SNTAGT. In DNA, the CDR3 is TGTGCCAGCAGTGACTCCTGGGCGGGGGGCAACAATGAGCAGTTCTTC. Translation gives CASSDSWAGGNNEQFF.

V gene TRBV2 combines with J gene TRBJ2-1; 10 nucleotides match TRBD1. V shed 7 bases, J shed 6 bases, and the junction held 9 bases outside the gene matches. Per the germline V gene, CDR1 is SNHLY and CDR2 is FYNNEI. This CDR3 comprises 15 residues. For the CDR3, the DNA is TGTGCCAGCACCTCAGACAGGGGGCGTCCCAATGAGCAGTTCTTC. Protein: CASTSDRGRPNEQFF.

The chain recombines TRBV6-5 with TRBJ1-2; 10 positions match TRBD1. Germline trimming cut 5 bases from V and 6 bases from J; bases unmatched to any gene: 9. Germline CDR1 MNHEY, CDR2 SVGAGI. This CDR3 has 15 amino acids. The CDR3 DNA follows: TGTGCCAGCAGTAGAGACAGGGGGCTCGAGAATGGCTACACCTTC. Residues: CASSRDRGLENGYTF.

The chain's CDR3 is CASSLGGGSEKLFF. DNA for the CDR3: TGTGCCAGCAGCTTAGGAGGGGGGAGTGAAAAACTGTTTTTT. The chain recombines TRBV7-9 with TRBJ1-4; perhaps TRBD1 as D (6 bases). In germline, CDR1 is SEHNR, CDR2 FQNEAQ (reference sequence). V gave up 1 base and J gave up 7 bases, with 10 bases separating them. The CDR3 has 14 amino acids.

This chain connects TRBV9 to TRBJ2-2, with D perhaps assigned TRBD1 or TRBD2 (6 bases each). V lost 0 bases and J lost 7, with 19 bases in between. Per germline, CDR1 SGDLS and CDR2 YYNGEE. The CDR3 totals 17 residues. CDR3 amino acids: CASSVGTGALLGGELFF. For the CDR3, the DNA is TGTGCCAGCAGCGTAGGGACGGGGGCCCTTCTTGGCGGGGAGCTGTTTTTT.

The chain combines TRBV5-1 with TRBJ2-5; 7 nucleotides agree with TRBD1. Germline V CDR1 and CDR2: SGHRS, YFSETQ. This CDR3 contains 15 residues. Germline trimming cut 6 bases from V and 1 base from J; bases unmatched to any gene: 9. CDR3 DNA sequence: TGCGCCAGCACCAATCCCGCAGGGGGCCAAGAGACCCAGTACTTC. This sequence encodes CASTNPAGGQETQYF.

The chain uses TRBV2 and TRBJ2-7, with TRBD1 matching 7 bases. CDR3 length: 14 amino acids. V was pared by 7 bases and J by 2 bases, with 8 bases of the junction left unmatched. Germline CDR1 reads SNHLY; CDR2 reads FYNNEI. Here the CDR3 reads CASNQGGSAYEQYF. Written as DNA, the CDR3 is TGTGCCAGCAATCAAGGGGGCTCAGCCTACGAGCAGTACTTC.

The chain uses TRBV9 and TRBJ2-1, with 15 positions matching TRBD2. Per germline, CDR1 SGDLS and CDR2 YYNGEE. This CDR3 has 16 amino acids. V was pared by 4 bases and J by 7 bases, with 6 bases of the junction left unmatched. The CDR3 sequence is CASSSGLAGGRNEQFF. CDR3 bases: TGTGCCAGCAGCTCCGGACTAGCGGGGGGGCGTAATGAGCAGTTCTTC. The whole variable domain, remainder taken from reference TRBV9 and TRBJ2-1, is DSGVTQTPKHLITATGQRVTLRCSPRSGDLSVYWYQQSLDQGLQFLIQYYNGEERAKGNILERFSAQQFPDLHSELNLSSLELGDSALYFCASSSGLAGGRNEQFFGPGTRLTVL.

This clone showed up just once. V is TRBV24-1 and J is TRBJ1-2; D gene uncertain. CDR3 size: 14 residues. Trimming pared 3 bases from V and 8 bases from J, leaving 15 bases between. Germline V lookup: CDR1 KGHDR, CDR2 SFDVKD. The CDR3 spells CATSDPGMPWGYTF. The CDR3 DNA reads TGTGCCACCAGTGATCCTGGGATGCCCTGGGGCTACACCTTC.

The CDR3 is CASRQGVDQPQHF. For the CDR3, the DNA is TGCGCCAGCAGACAGGGGGTAGACCAGCCCCAGCATTTT. V and J are TRBV5-1 and TRBJ1-5; the match to TRBD1 covers 8 bases. This CDR3 has 13 amino acids. V lost 5 bases to trimming and J lost 7 bases; unmatched junction nucleotides: 5. Germline CDR1 SGHRS, CDR2 YFSETQ.

The CDR3 DNA sequence: TGTGCCAGCAGCTCAGGTGGGGGGACTGGAAACACCATATATTTT. It codes for CASSSGGGTGNTIYF. The V call is TRBV9, the J call TRBJ1-3; D may be TRBD1 (5 bases). This CDR3 spans 15 amino acids. V shed 4 bases and J shed 2 bases, with 13 bases lying between them. Germline loops: CDR1 SGDLS, CDR2 YYNGEE.

This chain joins TRBV5-8 and TRBJ2-1; tentatively, D is TRBD2 (5 bases). The CDR3 totals 14 residues. Germline V gives CDR1 SGHTS, CDR2 YDEGEE. V was trimmed by 3 bases and J by 3 bases, leaving 10 bases between them. The CDR3 loop reads CASSSRRNYNEQFF. CDR3 nucleotides: TGTGCCAGCAGCTCGCGGAGGAACTACAATGAGCAGTTCTTC.

This chain links TRBV4-1 with TRBJ2-7; 7 nucleotides agree with TRBD1. Trimming cost V 0 bases and J 1 base; bases outside gene matches: 15. CDR1 is MGHRA and CDR2 is YSYEKL in the germline V gene. The CDR3 length is 19 residues. In DNA form, the CDR3 reads TGCGCCAGCAGCCAAGATCTTCCGGGGATCCGGGACAGTTCCTACGAGCAGTACTTC. Translated, it gives CASSQDLPGIRDSSYEQYF.

J is TRBJ1-1 and V is TRBV5-6; D may be TRBD1 (5 bases). Trimming removed 4 bases at V and 0 bases at J, with 16 bases between. This CDR3 region has 16 residues. The V gene's germline CDR1 is SGHDT and CDR2 YYEEEE. CDR3 nucleotides: TGTGCCAGCAGCCTATGGACAAGGTACATGAACACTGAAGCTTTCTTT. Its protein product is CASSLWTRYMNTEAFF.

The gene calls are TRBV19 and TRBJ2-1; possible D gene TRBD1, 6 bases. Germline V lookup: CDR1 LNHDA, CDR2 SQIVND (reference sequence). Trimming removed 2 bases at V and 6 bases at J, with 11 bases between. The CDR3 is 14 residues long. CDR3 sequence: CASSIRSGVNEQFF. The CDR3 nucleotides are TGTGCCAGTAGTATACGGTCAGGGGTCAATGAGCAGTTCTTC.

Details on this clone: Different DNA sequences within this sample yield the same CDR3. The rearrangement joins TRBV6-5 to TRBJ1-2; the D is unclear. The germline CDR1 and CDR2 sequences are MNHEY and SVGAGI. V shed 0 bases and J shed 5 bases, with 4 bases lying between them. This CDR3 region has 12 residues. The CDR3 sequence is CASSYSGYGYTF. CDR3 bases: TGTGCCAGCAGTTACTCAGGGTATGGCTACACCTTC.

The V gene is TRBV19, the J gene TRBJ1-2; possible D gene TRBD1, 5 bases. CDR3 length equals 18 residues. Trimming cost V 3 bases and J 3 bases, with 23 bases left between them. CDR1 is LNHDA and CDR2 is SQIVND in the germline V gene (reference sequence). The CDR3: CASSILSIGGYGHYGYTF. CDR3 DNA sequence: TGTGCCAGTAGTATTCTTTCGATTGGGGGGTACGGTCACTATGGCTACACCTTC.

The CDR3 coding sequence is TGTGCCAGCAGTCGCCCCGGGACAGGGGGCACAGATACGCAGTATTTT. Translated: CASSRPGTGGTDTQYF. The J gene is TRBJ2-3, the V gene TRBV27; 10 bases are shared with TRBD1. The germline CDR1 and CDR2 sequences are MNHEY and SMNVEV (reference sequence). This CDR3 comprises 16 residues. V lost 5 bases, J lost 1 base, and 6 bases stayed unmatched.

The V call is TRBV9, the J call TRBJ2-3, with 8 bases matching TRBD1. J gave up 6 bases and V 0 bases, and 12 bases lay outside the gene matches. The germline V gene has CDR1 SGDLS and CDR2 YYNGEE. The CDR3 length is 17 residues. CDR3 protein: CASSVELAGGELDTQYF. In nucleotides, the CDR3 is TGTGCCAGCAGCGTAGAACTAGCAGGGGGCGAACTGGATACGCAGTATTTT.

This clone was seen a single time. The J gene is TRBJ1-1, the V gene TRBV11-2; D perhaps matches TRBD1 (6 bases). Germline V gives CDR1 SGHAT, CDR2 FQNNGV. The CDR3 runs to 13 residues. Trimming left V 4 bases short and J 4 bases short, with 10 bases between. CDR3 sequence (DNA): TGTGCCAGCAGCTCTACCAGGGGCACTGAAGCTTTCTTT. Translated: CASSSTRGTEAFF.

The V and J genes are TRBV5-1 and TRBJ1-2; possibly TRBD1 for D (5 bases). Trimming removed 3 bases at V and 2 bases at J, with 11 bases between. Per the germline V gene, CDR1 is SGHRS and CDR2 is YFSETQ. The CDR3 contains 14 residues. In DNA, the CDR3 is TGCGCCAGCAGCTCCCATGCAGGGAACTATGGCTACACCTTC. It translates to CASSSHAGNYGYTF.

This chain uses TRBV2 with TRBJ1-4, with D possibly matching TRBD1 (5 bases). This CDR3 region has 17 residues. Trimming cost V 7 bases and J 0 bases, with 18 bases left between them. The germline V gene encodes CDR1 SNHLY and CDR2 FYNNEI. The CDR3 DNA reads TGTGCCAGCAACCTTGGGGGATCGGGGGCAACTAATGAAAAACTGTTTTTT. This codes for CASNLGGSGATNEKLFF.

V is TRBV27 and J is TRBJ1-1; 7 positions agree with TRBD1. Unmatched junction bases numbered 6, after V lost 4 bases and J lost 1 base. Germline values: CDR1 MNHEY, CDR2 SMNVEV (reference sequence). CDR3 length: 15 amino acids. The CDR3 spells CASSSSGTANTEAFF. The DNA for the CDR3 is TGTGCCAGCAGTTCCTCCGGGACAGCGAACACTGAAGCTTTCTTT.

The chain uses TRBV5-1 and TRBJ2-7, with D possibly being TRBD1 (6 bases). Germline-derived CDR1 and CDR2 are SGHRS and YFSETQ. CDR3 length: 12 residues. With 2 bases removed from V and 11 bases from J, the gap between germline ends came to 14 bases. CDR3 coding DNA: TGCGCCAGCAGCTTTAACCGGGACATGGAGTACTTC. The encoded protein is CASSFNRDMEYF.

The rearrangement uses TRBV18 and TRBJ1-3, with 8 nucleotides matching TRBD1. The V and J ends lost 8 bases and 2 bases, in that order; junction bases with no gene match: 2. Germline loops: CDR1 KGHSH, CDR2 LQKENI. The CDR3 totals 13 residues. CDR3 protein: CASRTGTGNTIYF. In nucleotides, the CDR3 is TGTGCCAGCCGGACAGGGACTGGAAACACCATATATTTT.

This clone was seen a single time. The chain couples TRBV24-1 to TRBJ2-1; no definite D call. CDR3 size: 13 residues. Germline assignment: CDR1 KGHDR and CDR2 SFDVKD. V lost 2 bases, J lost 10 bases, and 11 bases lay in between. As DNA, the CDR3 is TGTGCCACCAGTGATTATCTAGTTTCGGAGCAGTTCTTC. Amino acids: CATSDYLVSEQFF.